One sample yielded the 24 T cell receptor beta chains listed below, sequenced in a study of blood T cell repertoires in COVID-19. Libraries were prepared by immunoSEQ multiplex PCR; TCRdb keeps only in-frame clonotypes and omits some of them. The data show roughly 400,000 clones, roughly 86% seen once. Source material: PBMCs or T cells enriched from blood (not recorded which). These receptors were taken from a woman in her forties with acute COVID-19.

Concerning this clone itself: Relative to the germline gene, one junction end is altered; a read error may explain this. The chain employs TRBV7-2 and TRBJ2-1, with TRBD2 matching over 10 bases. CDR3 size: 13 residues. Germline CDR1 reads SGHTA; CDR2 reads FQGNSA. For the CDR3, the DNA is TGTGCCAGCAGCCCACGCCCGGACACTAGCGGGGTCTTC. It is translated as CASSPRPDTSGVF.

CDR3 amino acids: CASSPAGYNSPLHF. CDR3 nucleotide sequence: TGTGCCAGCTCACCGGCAGGGTATAATTCACCCCTCCACTTT. The rearrangement links TRBV18 to TRBJ1-6; D possibly corresponds to TRBD1 (5 bases). The CDR3 is 14 amino acids. Trimming removed 3 bases at V and 4 bases at J, with 7 bases between. Germline V gene sequence: CDR1 KGHSH, CDR2 LQKENI.

The chain employs TRBV29-1 and TRBJ1-4; TRBD1 matches at 9 bases. V trimming: 1 base; J trimming: 10 bases; junction bases outside the gene matches: 10. Germline V gene sequence: CDR1 SQVTM, CDR2 ANQGSEA. The CDR3 runs to 15 residues. The CDR3 is CSVEGSRGTGRKLFF. Written as DNA, the CDR3 is TGCAGCGTTGAAGGTTCCCGCGGGACAGGGCGAAAACTGTTTTTT.

Comment on this clone: The same CDR3 also results from other DNA sequences found in this sample. This chain links TRBV5-1 with TRBJ1-2, with 12 bases fitting TRBD1. The CDR3 extends over 15 amino acids. Germline CDR1 and CDR2: SGHRS and YFSETQ. V lost 4 bases, J lost 2 bases, and 3 bases stayed unmatched. CDR3 residues: CASSLGQGANYGYTF. The CDR3 bases are TGCGCCAGCAGCCTGGGACAGGGGGCAAACTATGGCTACACCTTC. Using reference TRBV5-1 and TRBJ1-2 for the parts outside the CDR3, the full variable domain is KAGVTQTPRYLIKTRGQQVTLSCSPISGHRSVSWYQQTPGQGLQFLFEYFSETQRNKGNFPGRFSGRQFSNSRSEMNVSTLELGDSALYLCASSLGQGANYGYTFGSGTRLTVV.

The V and J genes are TRBV3-1 (or the pseudogene TRBV3-2) and TRBJ2-5; TRBD2 matches at 10 bases. From germline, CDR1 is LGHDT and CDR2 YNNKEL (reference sequence). The CDR3 runs to 15 residues. Trimming cost V 3 bases and J 7 bases; bases outside gene matches: 8. Here the CDR3 DNA reads TGTGCCAGCAGCCAGGGACTAGCGCCAGCGGGGACCCAGTACTTC. Translation gives CASSQGLAPAGTQYF.

The chain employs TRBV7-2 and TRBJ1-2; 8 nucleotides align to TRBD1. CDR1 SGHTA and CDR2 FQGNSA come from the germline V gene. V was pared by 3 bases and J by 7 bases, with 7 bases of the junction left unmatched. The CDR3 covers 14 residues. In nucleotides, the CDR3 is TGTGCCAGCAGCTTCCAGGGGGCGACCGCTGGCTACACCTTC. Translation: CASSFQGATAGYTF.

The chain has TRBV13 and TRBJ1-2, with D perhaps TRBD1 (5 bases). This CDR3 comprises 12 residues. Trimming left V 6 bases short and J 2 bases short, with 7 bases between. Per germline, CDR1 PRHDT and CDR2 FYEKMQ (reference sequence). CDR3 protein: CASRGQNYGYTF. CDR3 coding DNA: TGTGCCAGCAGGGGGCAGAACTATGGCTACACCTTC. The variable domain in full, with the rest retrieved from reference TRBV13 and TRBJ1-2, is AAGVIQSPRHLIKEKRETATLKCYPIPRHDTVYWYQQGPGQDPQFLISFYEKMQSDKGSIPDRFSAQQFSDYHSELNMSSLELGDSALYFCASRGQNYGYTFGSGTRLTVV.

The CDR3 sequence is CASSRNEGADSPLHF. CDR3 nucleotide sequence: TGTGCCAGCAGCCGAAATGAGGGGGCGGATTCACCCCTCCACTTT. The chain links TRBV5-4 to TRBJ1-6; 7 bases fit TRBD1. This CDR3 contains 15 residues. Germline V gene sequence: CDR1 SGHNT, CDR2 YYREEE (reference sequence). With 4 bases clipped from V and 8 bases from J, the junction kept 9 bases outside the gene matches.

The chain couples TRBV9 to TRBJ2-1, with D uncertain. This CDR3 comprises 15 residues. Trimming stripped 2 bases from V and 2 bases from J, with 11 bases between. Germline V gene data show CDR1 as SGDLS and CDR2 as YYNGEE. CDR3 amino acids: CASSVTLQPYNEQFF. Here the CDR3 DNA reads TGTGCCAGCAGCGTCACTCTACAGCCCTACAATGAGCAGTTCTTC. The full variable domain, in which reference TRBV9 and TRBJ2-1 provide the parts outside the CDR3, is DSGVTQTPKHLITATGQRVTLRCSPRSGDLSVYWYQQSLDQGLQFLIQYYNGEERAKGNILERFSAQQFPDLHSELNLSSLELGDSALYFCASSVTLQPYNEQFFGPGTRLTVL.

As DNA, the CDR3 is TGTGCCTGGAGTCGACGGGACAGCAAAGAGCGGGATACGCAGTATTTT. As protein: CAWSRRDSKERDTQYF. The V gene is TRBV30, the J gene TRBJ2-3, with 7 bases matching TRBD1. V lost 2 bases to trimming and J lost 6 bases; unmatched junction nucleotides: 14. In germline, CDR1 is GTSNPN, CDR2 SVGIG (reference sequence). The CDR3 length is 16 residues. Drawing the rest from reference TRBV30 and TRBJ2-3, the complete variable domain is SQTIHQWPATLVQPVGSPLSLECTVEGTSNPNLYWYRQAAGRGLQLLFYSVGIGQISSEVPQNLSASRPQDRQFILSSKKLLLSDSGFYLCAWSRRDSKERDTQYFGPGTRLTVL.

This clone was picked up a small number of times. The rearrangement links TRBV9 to TRBJ2-6; 9 nucleotides line up with TRBD1. Germline V gives CDR1 SGDLS, CDR2 YYNGEE. The V gene end was trimmed by 3 bases and the J gene end by 2 bases; junction bases not matched to a gene: 12. The CDR3 is made up of 19 amino acids. CDR3 sequence: CASSGRRDRGETGANVLTF. CDR3 DNA: TGTGCCAGCAGCGGACGCCGTGACAGGGGGGAGACTGGGGCCAACGTCCTGACTTTC.

This chain links TRBV5-4 with TRBJ2-1; TRBD2 aligns across 12 bases. Looked up from germline, CDR1 is SGHNT and CDR2 is YYREEE (reference sequence). CDR3 length equals 16 residues. The J segment lost 8 bases and the V segment lost 1 base, leaving 7 bases of the junction unmatched. CDR3 amino acids: CASSLLAGGPRDEQFF. CDR3 bases: TGTGCCAGCAGCTTGCTAGCGGGGGGGCCTCGGGATGAGCAGTTCTTC.

The gene calls are TRBV7-9 and TRBJ2-6, with unresolved D. The V and J ends lost 2 bases and 3 bases respectively, with 8 bases between them. CDR3 length equals 15 residues. CDR1 is SEHNR and CDR2 is FQNEAQ in the germline V gene (reference sequence). CDR3 in amino acids: CASSLTGNGANVLTF. The CDR3 DNA follows: TGTGCCAGCAGCTTAACGGGTAATGGGGCCAACGTCCTGACTTTC.

This chain connects TRBV5-1 to TRBJ2-2; 9 bases align to TRBD2. The CDR3 runs 17 residues. Germline values: CDR1 SGHRS, CDR2 YFSETQ. The V segment lost 0 bases and the J segment 1 base; nucleotides outside the gene matches: 4. The CDR3 coding sequence is TGCGCCAGCAGCTTGGCCCCTAGCGGGGTGAACACCGGGGAGCTGTTTTTT. Translation gives CASSLAPSGVNTGELFF.

This chain connects TRBV2 to TRBJ1-3, with D possibly TRBD1 on 5 matching bases. This CDR3 spans 13 amino acids. V lost 7 bases to trimming and J lost 4 bases, with 11 bases between them. Germline V gene lookup returns CDR1 SNHLY and CDR2 FYNNEI. CDR3: CASTQGSGNTIYF. For the CDR3, the DNA is TGTGCCAGCACCCAGGGTTCCGGAAACACCATATATTTT.

This clone was detected only a few times. The chain employs TRBV11-2 and TRBJ2-3; D ambiguous. CDR1 is SGHAT, CDR2 FQNNGV, per germline. With 1 base removed from V and 3 bases from J, the gap between germline ends came to 11 bases. The CDR3 sequence is 15 residues long. The CDR3 protein is CASSLARLVTDTQYF. DNA of the CDR3: TGTGCCAGCAGCTTAGCCCGGCTAGTTACAGATACGCAGTATTTT.

The gene calls are TRBV4-2 and TRBJ2-2; D gene uncertain. The CDR3 loop spans 16 amino acids. Trimming stripped 0 bases from V and 4 bases from J, with 12 bases between. Germline CDR1 LGHNA, CDR2 YNFKEQ. Written as DNA, the CDR3 is TGTGCCAGCAGCCAAGATCTGGTAGCCGTCACCGGGGAGCTGTTTTTT. It specifies CASSQDLVAVTGELFF.

This clone was seen a handful of times. The chain uses TRBV2 and TRBJ2-3; weak D call: TRBD2 (5 bases). There are 15 residues in the CDR3. V gave up 3 bases and J gave up 0 bases, with 10 bases separating them. Germline-derived CDR1 and CDR2 are SNHLY and FYNNEI. CDR3 sequence: CASSDAGISTDTQYF. The CDR3, as DNA: TGTGCCAGCAGTGACGCGGGCATTAGCACAGATACGCAGTATTTT.

This chain connects TRBV9 to TRBJ2-5; tentatively, D is TRBD2 (6 bases). The CDR3 loop spans 15 amino acids. The V end lost 0 bases, the J end lost 4 bases, and 13 bases lay between the germline ends. CDR1 and CDR2 from the germline V gene are SGDLS and YYNGEE. The CDR3 here is CASSVDPEGPETQYF. CDR3 bases: TGTGCCAGCAGCGTAGACCCGGAGGGGCCAGAGACCCAGTACTTC.

The chain uses TRBV6-5 and TRBJ1-6; D is uncertain. Looked up from germline, CDR1 is MNHEY and CDR2 is SVGAGI. The CDR3 covers 16 residues. Trimming took 2 bases from V and 6 from J, leaving 14 bases between them. DNA for the CDR3: TGTGCCAGCAGTTACGCGGGCCGACGCGGTAATTCACCCCTCCACTTT. Translating gives CASSYAGRRGNSPLHF.

The V call is TRBV19, the J call TRBJ1-2; D is unclear. Trimming pared 4 bases from V and 2 bases from J, leaving 8 bases between. The CDR3 runs 13 residues. Germline CDR1 is LNHDA and CDR2 is SQIVND (reference sequence). The CDR3 reads CASSRRGNYGYTF. As DNA, the CDR3 is TGTGCCAGTAGTAGGCGCGGGAACTATGGCTACACCTTC.

This clone was counted a single time. The chain recombines TRBV2 with TRBJ2-5; a weak D match, TRBD2 (7 bases). V gave up 7 bases and J gave up 5 bases, with 20 bases separating them. CDR1 and CDR2 from the germline V gene are SNHLY and FYNNEI. The CDR3 extends over 15 amino acids. The CDR3 DNA sequence: TGTGCCAGCAAAAACCGCCGGGGGGCCGTCGAGACCCAGTACTTC. Protein product: CASKNRRGAVETQYF.

This rearrangement joins TRBV10-3 to TRBJ2-3, with D possibly TRBD1 on 7 matching bases. Trimming removed 2 bases from V and 0 bases from J, with 15 bases in between. The germline V gene encodes CDR1 ENHRY and CDR2 SYGVKD. The CDR3 totals 17 residues. Written as DNA, the CDR3 is TGTGCCATCAGTGAGAGGATCAGGGGGGCTAGCACAGATACGCAGTATTTT. Protein sequence: CAISERIRGASTDTQYF.

This clone came up once. The chain has TRBV5-1 and TRBJ2-7; the match to TRBD1 covers 10 bases. CDR1 and CDR2 (germline): SGHRS, YFSETQ. The CDR3 is made up of 15 amino acids. The J segment lost 4 bases and the V segment lost 1 base, leaving 5 bases of the junction unmatched. The CDR3 loop reads CASSLTPGQGYEQYF. Written as DNA, the CDR3 is TGCGCCAGCAGCTTGACCCCGGGACAGGGGTACGAGCAGTACTTC. The whole variable domain, filled in from reference TRBV5-1 and TRBJ2-7, reads KAGVTQTPRYLIKTRGQQVTLSCSPISGHRSVSWYQQTPGQGLQFLFEYFSETQRNKGNFPGRFSGRQFSNSRSEMNVSTLELGDSALYLCASSLTPGQGYEQYFGPGTRLTVT.